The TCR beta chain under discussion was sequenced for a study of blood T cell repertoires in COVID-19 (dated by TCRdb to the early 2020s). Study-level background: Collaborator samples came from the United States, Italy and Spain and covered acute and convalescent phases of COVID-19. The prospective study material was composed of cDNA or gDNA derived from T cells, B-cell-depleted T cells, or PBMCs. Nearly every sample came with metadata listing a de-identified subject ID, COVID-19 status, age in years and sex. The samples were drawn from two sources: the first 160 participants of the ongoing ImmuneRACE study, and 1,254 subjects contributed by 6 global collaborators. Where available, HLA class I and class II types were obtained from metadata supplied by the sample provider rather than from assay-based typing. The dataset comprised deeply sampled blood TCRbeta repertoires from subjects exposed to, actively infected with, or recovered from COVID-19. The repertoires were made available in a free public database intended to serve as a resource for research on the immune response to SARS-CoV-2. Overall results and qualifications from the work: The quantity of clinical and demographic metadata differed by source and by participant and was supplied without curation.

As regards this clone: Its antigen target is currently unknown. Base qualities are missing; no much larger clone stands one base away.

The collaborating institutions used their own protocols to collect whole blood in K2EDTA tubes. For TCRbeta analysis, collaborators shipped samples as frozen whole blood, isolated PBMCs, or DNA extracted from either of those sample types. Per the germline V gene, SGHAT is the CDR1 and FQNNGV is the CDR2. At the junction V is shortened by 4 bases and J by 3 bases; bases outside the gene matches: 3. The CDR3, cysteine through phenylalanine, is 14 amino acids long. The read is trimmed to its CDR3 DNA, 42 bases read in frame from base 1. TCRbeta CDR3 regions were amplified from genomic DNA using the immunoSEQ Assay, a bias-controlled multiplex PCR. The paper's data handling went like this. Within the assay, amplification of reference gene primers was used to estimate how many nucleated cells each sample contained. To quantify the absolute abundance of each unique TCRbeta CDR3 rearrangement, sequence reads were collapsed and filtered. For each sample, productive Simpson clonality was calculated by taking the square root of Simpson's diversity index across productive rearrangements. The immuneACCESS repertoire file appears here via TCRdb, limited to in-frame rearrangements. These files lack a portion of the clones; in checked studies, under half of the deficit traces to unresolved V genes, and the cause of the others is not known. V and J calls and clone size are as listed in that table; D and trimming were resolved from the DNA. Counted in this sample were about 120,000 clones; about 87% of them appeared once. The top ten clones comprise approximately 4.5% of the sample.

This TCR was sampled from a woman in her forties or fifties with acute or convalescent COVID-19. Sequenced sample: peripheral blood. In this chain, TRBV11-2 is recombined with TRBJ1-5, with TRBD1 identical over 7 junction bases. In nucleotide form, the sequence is TGTGCCAGCAGCTGGGACAGTATCAATCAGCCCCAGCATTTT. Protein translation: CASSWDSINQPQHF.